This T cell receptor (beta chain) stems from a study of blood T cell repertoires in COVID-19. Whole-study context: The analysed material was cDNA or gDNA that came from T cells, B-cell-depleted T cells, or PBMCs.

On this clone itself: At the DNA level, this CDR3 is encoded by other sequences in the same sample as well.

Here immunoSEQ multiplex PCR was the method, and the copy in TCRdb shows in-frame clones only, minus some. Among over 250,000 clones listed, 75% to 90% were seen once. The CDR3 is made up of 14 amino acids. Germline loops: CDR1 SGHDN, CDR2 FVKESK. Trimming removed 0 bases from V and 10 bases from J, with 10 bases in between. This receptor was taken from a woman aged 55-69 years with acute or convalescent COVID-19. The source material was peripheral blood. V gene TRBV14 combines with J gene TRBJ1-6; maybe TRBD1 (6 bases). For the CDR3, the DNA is TGTGCCAGCAGCCAAGAAACAGGGCACTCACCCCTCCACTTT. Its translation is CASSQETGHSPLHF.